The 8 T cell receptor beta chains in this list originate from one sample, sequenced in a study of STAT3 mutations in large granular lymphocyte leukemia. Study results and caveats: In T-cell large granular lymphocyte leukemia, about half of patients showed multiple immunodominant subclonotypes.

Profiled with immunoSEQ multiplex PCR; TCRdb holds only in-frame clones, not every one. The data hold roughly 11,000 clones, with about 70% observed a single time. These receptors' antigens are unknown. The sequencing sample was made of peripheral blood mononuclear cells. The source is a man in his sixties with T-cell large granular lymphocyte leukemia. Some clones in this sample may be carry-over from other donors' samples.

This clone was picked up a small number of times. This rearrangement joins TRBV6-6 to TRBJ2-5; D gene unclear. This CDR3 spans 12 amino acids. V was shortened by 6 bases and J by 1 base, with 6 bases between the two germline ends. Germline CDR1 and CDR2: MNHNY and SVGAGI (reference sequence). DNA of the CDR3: TGTGCCAGCAGACGGACCCAAGAGACCCAGTACTTC. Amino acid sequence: CASRRTQETQYF.

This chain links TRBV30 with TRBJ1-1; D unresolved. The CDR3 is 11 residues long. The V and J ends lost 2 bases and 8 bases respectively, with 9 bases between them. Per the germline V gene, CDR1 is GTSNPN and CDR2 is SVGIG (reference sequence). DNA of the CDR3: TGTGCCTGGAGTTCAATAAGGGAAGCTTTCTTT. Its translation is CAWSSIREAFF. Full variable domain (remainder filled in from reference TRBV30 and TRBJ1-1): SQTIHQWPATLVQPVGSPLSLECTVEGTSNPNLYWYRQAAGRGLQLLFYSVGIGQISSEVPQNLSASRPQDRQFILSSKKLLLSDSGFYLCAWSSIREAFFGQGTRLTVV.

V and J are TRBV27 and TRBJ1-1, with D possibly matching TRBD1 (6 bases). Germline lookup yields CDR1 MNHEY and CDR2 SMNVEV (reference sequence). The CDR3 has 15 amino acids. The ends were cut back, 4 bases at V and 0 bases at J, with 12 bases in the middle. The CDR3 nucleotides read TGTGCCAGCAGTTACACTGGACAGTTGAACACTGAAGCTTTCTTT. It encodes CASSYTGQLNTEAFF.

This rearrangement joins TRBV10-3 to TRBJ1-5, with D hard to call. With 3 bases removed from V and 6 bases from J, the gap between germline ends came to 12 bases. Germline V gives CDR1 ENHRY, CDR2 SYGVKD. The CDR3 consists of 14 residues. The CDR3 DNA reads TGTGCCATCAGTGAATTTCGGGAAGGTCAGCCCCAGCATTTT. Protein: CAISEFREGQPQHF.

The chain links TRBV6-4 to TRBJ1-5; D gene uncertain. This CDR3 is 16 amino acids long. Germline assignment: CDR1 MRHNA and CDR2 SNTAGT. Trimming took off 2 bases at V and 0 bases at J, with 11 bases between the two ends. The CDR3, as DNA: TGTGCCAGCAGTGACCGAGACGGGCATAGCAATCAGCCCCAGCATTTT. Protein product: CASSDRDGHSNQPQHF.

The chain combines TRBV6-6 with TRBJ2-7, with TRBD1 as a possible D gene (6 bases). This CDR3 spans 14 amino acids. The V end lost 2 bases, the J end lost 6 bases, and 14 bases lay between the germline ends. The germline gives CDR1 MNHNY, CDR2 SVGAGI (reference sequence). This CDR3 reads CASSYDRTELEQYF. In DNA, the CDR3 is TGTGCCAGCAGTTACGATCGGACAGAGCTCGAGCAGTACTTC.

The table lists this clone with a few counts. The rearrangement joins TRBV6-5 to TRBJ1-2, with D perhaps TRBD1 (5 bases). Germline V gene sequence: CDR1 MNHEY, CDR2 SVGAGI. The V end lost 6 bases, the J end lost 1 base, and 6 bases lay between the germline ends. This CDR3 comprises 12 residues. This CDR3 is CASRTVNYGYTF. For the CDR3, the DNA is TGTGCCAGCAGGACAGTTAACTATGGCTACACCTTC.

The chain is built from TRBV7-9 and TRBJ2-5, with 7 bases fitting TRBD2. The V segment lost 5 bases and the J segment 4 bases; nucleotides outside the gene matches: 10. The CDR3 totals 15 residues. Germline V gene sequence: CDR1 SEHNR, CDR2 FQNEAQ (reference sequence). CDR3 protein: CASSQTTSSGETQYF. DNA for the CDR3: TGTGCCAGCAGCCAGACGACTAGCAGCGGAGAGACCCAGTACTTC.